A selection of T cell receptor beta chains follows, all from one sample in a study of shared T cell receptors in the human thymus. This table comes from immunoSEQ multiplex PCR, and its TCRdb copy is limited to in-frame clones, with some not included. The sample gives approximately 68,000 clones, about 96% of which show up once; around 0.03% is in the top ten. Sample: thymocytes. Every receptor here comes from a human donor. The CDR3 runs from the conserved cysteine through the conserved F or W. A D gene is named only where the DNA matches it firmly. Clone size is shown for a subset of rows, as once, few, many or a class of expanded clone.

CDR3aa: CASSPHTGTGNSPLHF
CDR3nt: TGTGCCAGCTCCCCCCATACCGGGACAGGGAATTCACCCCTCCACTTT
abundance: .
d_gene: TRBD1
v_gene: TRBV18
j_gene: TRBJ1-6

CDR3aa: CASSDRDRVGYTF
CDR3nt: TGTGCCAGCAGTGACCGGGACAGGGTTGGCTACACCTTC
abundance: .
d_gene: TRBD1
v_gene: TRBV2
j_gene: TRBJ1-2

CDR3aa: CASSLAHFNSTDTQYF
CDR3nt: TGTGCCAGCAGCCTAGCCCATTTTAATAGCACAGATACGCAGTATTTT
abundance: .
d_gene: .
v_gene: TRBV6-6
j_gene: TRBJ2-3

CDR3aa: CASSPGASGSTDTQYF
CDR3nt: TGCGCCAGCAGCCCTGGTGCTAGCGGGAGCACAGATACGCAGTATTTT
abundance: .
d_gene: TRBD2
v_gene: TRBV4-1
j_gene: TRBJ2-3

CDR3aa: CAHGNQPQHF
CDR3nt: TGTGCCCATGGCAATCAGCCCCAGCATTTT
abundance: .
d_gene: .
v_gene: TRBV6-1
j_gene: TRBJ1-5

CDR3aa: CASGLQWGSQETQYF
CDR3nt: TGTGCTAGTGGTTTGCAGTGGGGAAGCCAAGAGACCCAGTACTTC
abundance: .
d_gene: .
v_gene: TRBV12-5
j_gene: TRBJ2-5

CDR3aa: CASSMRPSNQPQHF
CDR3nt: TGTGCCAGTAGTATGAGGCCTAGCAATCAGCCCCAGCATTTT
abundance: once
d_gene: .
v_gene: TRBV19
j_gene: TRBJ1-5

CDR3aa: CAWSFLTNEQFF
CDR3nt: TGTGCCTGGAGTTTCTTAACCAATGAGCAGTTCTTC
abundance: .
d_gene: .
v_gene: TRBV30
j_gene: TRBJ2-1

CDR3aa: CASSLGLAATDTQYF
CDR3nt: TGTGCCAGCAGCTTGGGACTAGCGGCCACAGATACGCAGTATTTT
abundance: .
d_gene: TRBD2
v_gene: TRBV5-6
j_gene: TRBJ2-3

CDR3aa: CASRRGGPPYNEQFF
CDR3nt: TGTGCCAGCAGGCGCGGGGGGCCCCCGTACAATGAGCAGTTCTTC
abundance: .
d_gene: TRBD2
v_gene: TRBV6-5
j_gene: TRBJ2-1

CDR3aa: CASSLGTGHTEAFF
CDR3nt: TGCGCCAGCAGCTTGGGGACAGGCCACACTGAAGCTTTCTTT
abundance: .
d_gene: TRBD1
v_gene: TRBV5-1
j_gene: TRBJ1-1

CDR3aa: CASSLRDLVGEQFF
CDR3nt: TGTGCCAGCAGCCTCCGGGACCTTGTTGGTGAGCAGTTCTTC
abundance: .
d_gene: .
v_gene: TRBV7-2
j_gene: TRBJ2-1

CDR3aa: CAWRELAGGYNEQFF
CDR3nt: TGTGCCTGGAGAGAACTAGCGGGGGGATACAATGAGCAGTTCTTC
abundance: .
d_gene: TRBD2
v_gene: TRBV30
j_gene: TRBJ2-1

CDR3aa: CASSGASTNEKLFF
CDR3nt: TGTGCCAGCAGTGGTGCCAGCACAAATGAAAAACTGTTTTTT
abundance: .
d_gene: .
v_gene: TRBV28
j_gene: TRBJ1-4

CDR3aa: CASSLESNSNQPQHF
CDR3nt: TGTGCCAGCAGCTTAGAGTCTAATAGCAATCAGCCCCAGCATTTT
abundance: .
d_gene: .
v_gene: TRBV11-3
j_gene: TRBJ1-5

CDR3aa: CASSQGGVAQPQHF
CDR3nt: TGCGCCAGCAGCCAAGGCGGGGTAGCTCAGCCCCAGCATTTT
abundance: .
d_gene: .
v_gene: TRBV4-1
j_gene: TRBJ1-5

CDR3aa: CASSLGAGEQFF
CDR3nt: TGTGCCAGCAGCTTGGGGGCGGGGGAGCAGTTCTTC
abundance: .
d_gene: .
v_gene: TRBV5-6
j_gene: TRBJ2-1

CDR3aa: CASSYLRGVGNEQFF
CDR3nt: TGTGCCAGCAGCTACCTAAGGGGGGTCGGCAATGAGCAGTTCTTC
abundance: .
d_gene: .
v_gene: TRBV7-2
j_gene: TRBJ2-1

CDR3aa: CASGTTSGGRFSTDTQYF
CDR3nt: TGTGCCAGCGGGACAACTAGCGGGGGGAGGTTTAGCACAGATACGCAGTATTTT
abundance: .
d_gene: TRBD2
v_gene: TRBV5-6
j_gene: TRBJ2-3

CDR3aa: CASSARTSGGADNEQFF
CDR3nt: TGTGCCAGTAGTGCCCGGACTAGCGGGGGGGCCGACAATGAGCAGTTCTTC
abundance: .
d_gene: TRBD2
v_gene: TRBV19
j_gene: TRBJ2-1

CDR3aa: CAWSAVEGERSTEAFF
CDR3nt: TGTGCCTGGAGTGCTGTAGAGGGGGAACGTAGCACTGAAGCTTTCTTT
abundance: few
d_gene: .
v_gene: TRBV30
j_gene: TRBJ1-1

CDR3aa: CASGLVPKGVYTGELFF
CDR3nt: TGTGCTAGTGGTTTGGTCCCGAAGGGAGTATACACCGGGGAGCTGTTTTTT
abundance: .
d_gene: .
v_gene: TRBV12-5
j_gene: TRBJ2-2

CDR3aa: CASRTKTGARETQYF
CDR3nt: TGTGCCAGCAGAACCAAGACAGGGGCGAGGGAGACCCAGTACTTC
abundance: .
d_gene: TRBD1
v_gene: TRBV6-1
j_gene: TRBJ2-5

CDR3aa: CASTLIGSYEQYF
CDR3nt: TGTGCCAGCACTCTGATTGGATCCTACGAGCAGTACTTC
abundance: .
d_gene: .
v_gene: TRBV5-5
j_gene: TRBJ2-7

CDR3aa: CASSFETSGGNSSYNEQFF
CDR3nt: TGTGCCAGCAGTTTTGAGACTAGCGGGGGGAATAGCTCCTACAATGAGCAGTTCTTC
abundance: .
d_gene: TRBD2
v_gene: TRBV28
j_gene: TRBJ2-1

CDR3aa: CASSVASGGLKSYNEQFF
CDR3nt: TGTGCCAGCAGTGTCGCTAGCGGGGGGCTTAAGTCCTACAATGAGCAGTTCTTC
abundance: .
d_gene: TRBD2
v_gene: TRBV6-1
j_gene: TRBJ2-1

CDR3aa: CASSLGVRGRAHTEAFF
CDR3nt: TGTGCCAGCAGCTTAGGTGTAAGGGGCAGGGCACACACTGAAGCTTTCTTT
abundance: .
d_gene: .
v_gene: TRBV11-2
j_gene: TRBJ1-1

CDR3aa: CASIRTPGNEQFF
CDR3nt: TGTGCCAGCATTAGGACCCCCGGCAATGAGCAGTTCTTC
abundance: .
d_gene: .
v_gene: TRBV9
j_gene: TRBJ2-1

CDR3aa: CASSSRAQVEAFF
CDR3nt: TGTGCCAGCAGCTCCAGGGCGCAGGTTGAAGCTTTCTTT
abundance: .
d_gene: .
v_gene: TRBV11-2
j_gene: TRBJ1-1

CDR3aa: CASSVSGGSGGPNTGELFF
CDR3nt: TGTGCCAGCAGCGTCAGCGGGGGGAGCGGGGGACCTAACACCGGGGAGCTGTTTTTT
abundance: once
d_gene: TRBD2
v_gene: TRBV11-3
j_gene: TRBJ2-2

CDR3aa: CATSRVGPGGYPDAYLNTGELFF
CDR3nt: TGTGCCACCAGCAGAGTGGGACCGGGAGGGTACCCAGACGCGTATCTGAACACCGGGGAGCTGTTTTTT
abundance: once
d_gene: TRBD2
v_gene: TRBV15
j_gene: TRBJ2-2

CDR3aa: CASSWGIAGDGETQYF
CDR3nt: TGCGCCAGCAGCTGGGGGATAGCGGGGGATGGAGAGACCCAGTACTTC
abundance: .
d_gene: TRBD2
v_gene: TRBV5-1
j_gene: TRBJ2-5

CDR3aa: CASGNRGKKTGISNQPQHF
CDR3nt: TGTGCTAGTGGTAACCGTGGAAAAAAAACAGGGATCAGCAATCAGCCCCAGCATTTT
abundance: .
d_gene: .
v_gene: TRBV12-5
j_gene: TRBJ1-5

CDR3aa: CASSNRAGVTEAFF
CDR3nt: TGCGCCAGCAGTAACCGAGCCGGGGTGACTGAAGCTTTCTTT
abundance: .
d_gene: .
v_gene: TRBV5-1
j_gene: TRBJ1-1

CDR3aa: CASSFEGQGATEAFF
CDR3nt: TGTGCCAGCAGCTTCGAGGGACAGGGGGCCACTGAAGCTTTCTTT
abundance: .
d_gene: TRBD1
v_gene: TRBV13
j_gene: TRBJ1-1

CDR3aa: CASGLSDRTYGYTF
CDR3nt: TGTGCTAGTGGTTTGTCGGACAGGACCTATGGCTACACCTTC
abundance: few
d_gene: TRBD1
v_gene: TRBV12-5
j_gene: TRBJ1-2

CDR3aa: CASSLFRGDRFGSGNTIYF
CDR3nt: TGTGCCAGCAGCTTATTTAGAGGGGACAGGTTCGGCTCTGGAAACACCATATATTTT
abundance: .
d_gene: TRBD1
v_gene: TRBV11-2
j_gene: TRBJ1-3

CDR3aa: CASSQDSKETQYF
CDR3nt: TGCGCCAGCAGCCAAGATTCCAAAGAGACCCAGTACTTC
abundance: once
d_gene: .
v_gene: TRBV4-3
j_gene: TRBJ2-5

CDR3aa: CASSRVRCLAKTDTQYF
CDR3nt: TGTGCCAGCAGCCGGGTTAGATGCCTAGCTAAAACAGATACGCAGTATTTT
abundance: .
d_gene: .
v_gene: TRBV11-2
j_gene: TRBJ2-3

CDR3aa: CASSRTGQNRNYGYTF
CDR3nt: TGTGCCAGCAGCCGTACCGGACAGAACCGGAACTATGGCTACACCTTC
abundance: .
d_gene: .
v_gene: TRBV7-9
j_gene: TRBJ1-2

CDR3aa: CASSLSWGKPDYGYTF
CDR3nt: TGTGCCAGCAGCTTATCCTGGGGGAAACCGGACTATGGCTACACCTTC
abundance: .
d_gene: .
v_gene: TRBV7-2
j_gene: TRBJ1-2

CDR3aa: CASSTRKGQGSYEQYF
CDR3nt: TGTGCCAGTAGCACACGAAAAGGACAGGGTAGTTACGAGCAGTACTTC
abundance: .
d_gene: TRBD1
v_gene: TRBV19
j_gene: TRBJ2-7

CDR3aa: CASSTPGRQKGYTF
CDR3nt: TGTGCCAGTAGTACCCCGGGGAGGCAGAAGGGCTACACCTTC
abundance: .
d_gene: .
v_gene: TRBV19
j_gene: TRBJ1-2

CDR3aa: CAINERIEGDTQYF
CDR3nt: TGTGCCATCAACGAGAGAATCGAGGGCGATACGCAGTATTTT
abundance: .
d_gene: .
v_gene: TRBV10-3
j_gene: TRBJ2-3

CDR3aa: CASSLPEGQKQFF
CDR3nt: TGCGCCAGCAGCTTGCCTGAGGGACAGAAGCAGTTCTTC
abundance: .
d_gene: TRBD1
v_gene: TRBV5-1
j_gene: TRBJ2-1

CDR3aa: CSVADGLAGSLNTDTQYF
CDR3nt: TGCAGCGTTGCCGACGGTCTAGCGGGGTCCCTTAACACAGATACGCAGTATTTT
abundance: .
d_gene: TRBD2
v_gene: TRBV29-1
j_gene: TRBJ2-3

CDR3aa: CASSYNRTDTQYF
CDR3nt: TGTGCCAGCAGTTATAACCGCACAGATACGCAGTATTTT
abundance: .
d_gene: .
v_gene: TRBV27
j_gene: TRBJ2-3

CDR3aa: CASASTDTQYF
CDR3nt: TGTGCCAGTGCTAGCACAGATACGCAGTATTTT
abundance: .
d_gene: .
v_gene: TRBV6-6
j_gene: TRBJ2-3

CDR3aa: CASSFPSLTNEKLFF
CDR3nt: TGTGCCAGCAGCTTCCCCAGTTTAACTAATGAAAAACTGTTTTTT
abundance: .
d_gene: .
v_gene: TRBV5-5
j_gene: TRBJ1-4

CDR3aa: CASSPDREDTEAFF
CDR3nt: TGCGCCAGCAGCCCGGACAGGGAAGACACTGAAGCTTTCTTT
abundance: .
d_gene: TRBD1
v_gene: TRBV5-1
j_gene: TRBJ1-1

CDR3aa: CASNGPVILQGNMNTEAFF
CDR3nt: TGTGCCAGCAACGGTCCTGTTATTCTGCAGGGGAATATGAACACTGAAGCTTTCTTT
abundance: .
d_gene: .
v_gene: TRBV2
j_gene: TRBJ1-1

CDR3aa: CASSMATSGGDYNEQFF
CDR3nt: TGCGCCAGCAGCATGGCCACTAGCGGGGGGGACTACAATGAGCAGTTCTTC
abundance: .
d_gene: TRBD2
v_gene: TRBV5-1
j_gene: TRBJ2-1

CDR3aa: CASSPDCDNEKLFF
CDR3nt: TGTGCCAGCAGCCCTGACTGCGATAATGAAAAACTGTTTTTT
abundance: .
d_gene: .
v_gene: TRBV5-4
j_gene: TRBJ1-4

CDR3aa: CATSRVFPGQGGEETQYF
CDR3nt: TGTGCCACCAGCAGAGTCTTTCCGGGACAGGGCGGGGAAGAGACCCAGTACTTC
abundance: .
d_gene: TRBD1
v_gene: TRBV15
j_gene: TRBJ2-5

CDR3aa: CASSYSGVAQCQPQHF
CDR3nt: TGTGCCAGCAGTTACTCAGGGGTTGCACAATGTCAGCCCCAGCATTTT
abundance: .
d_gene: .
v_gene: TRBV6-5
j_gene: TRBJ1-5

CDR3aa: CANPHRENGEQYF
CDR3nt: TGTGCCAACCCGCACCGGGAAAATGGCGAGCAGTACTTC
abundance: .
d_gene: .
v_gene: TRBV2
j_gene: TRBJ2-7

CDR3aa: CASTHRGSGELFF
CDR3nt: TGTGCCAGCACCCACAGGGGGTCCGGGGAGCTGTTTTTT
abundance: .
d_gene: TRBD1
v_gene: TRBV7-2
j_gene: TRBJ2-2

CDR3aa: CASSETGIRGSREQYF
CDR3nt: TGCGCCAGCAGTGAGACCGGGATCCGGGGATCCCGCGAGCAGTACTTC
abundance: .
d_gene: .
v_gene: TRBV10-1
j_gene: TRBJ2-7

CDR3aa: CASSLVSSEKLFF
CDR3nt: TGTGCCAGCAGCTTAGTCTCGAGTGAAAAACTGTTTTTT
abundance: once
d_gene: .
v_gene: TRBV7-2
j_gene: TRBJ1-4